A selection of T cell receptor beta chains follows, all from one sample in a study of response to subunit inactivated influenza vaccine. TCRdb ran MiXCR on the RT-PCR reads and lists one entry per CDR3 protein. The sample has roughly 760,000 distinct CDR3 sequences; 21% are singletons. This specimen was PBMCs from blood, taken about 5 days after vaccination. The receptors were gathered from a man aged 45-60 years who received an inactivated influenza vaccine. Both conserved end residues are part of each CDR3. D genes are given only for firm matches. A row's size may be missing; if present it is once, few, many or a size class.

J gene,V gene,D gene,clone size,CDR3 protein,CDR3 DNA
TRBJ2-3,TRBV12-3/TRBV12-4,TRBD1,-,CASSSRQGWTDTQYF,TGTGCCAGCAGTTCAAGACAGGGCTGGACAGATACGCAGTATTTT
TRBJ2-1,TRBV4-3,-,-,CASSQERAGEQFF,TGCGCCAGCAGCCAAGAGCGGGCGGGTGAGCAGTTCTTC
TRBJ2-7,TRBV7-2,TRBD1,-,CASSLMGQVTDEQYF,TGTGCCAGCAGCTTAATGGGACAGGTAACTGACGAGCAGTACTTC
TRBJ1-2,TRBV7-2,-,few,CASSPGYDYGYTF,TGTGCCAGCAGCCCGGGGTACGACTATGGCTACACCTTC
TRBJ2-7,TRBV6-1,-,few,CASSPTMLGVEQYF,TGTGCCAGCAGCCCGACGATGCTAGGAGTCGAGCAGTACTTC
TRBJ2-3,TRBV4-3,-,-,CASSHYDSSSTDTQYF,TGCGCCAGCAGCCATTATGACAGCTCTAGCACAGATACGCAGTATTTT
TRBJ2-3,TRBV20-1,-,few,CSAGGGNTDTQYF,TGCAGTGCTGGAGGGGGCAACACAGATACGCAGTATTTT
TRBJ1-5,TRBV6-2/TRBV6-3,-,few,CASSPQPLRSNQPQHF,TGTGCCAGCAGTCCCCAGCCCCTACGCAGCAATCAGCCCCAGCATTTT
TRBJ2-1,TRBV20-1,-,few,CSAAPRASDEQFF,TGCAGTGCTGCCCCGAGGGCTAGTGATGAGCAGTTCTTC
TRBJ2-3,TRBV24-1,-,few,CATSYGGAGDTQYF,TGTGCCACCAGTTACGGGGGAGCGGGAGATACGCAGTATTTT
TRBJ2-7,TRBV5-1,TRBD1,-,CASSHSLLGQGISYEQYF,TGCGCCAGCAGCCATAGCCTTTTGGGACAGGGGATTTCCTACGAGCAGTACTTC
TRBJ1-6,TRBV6-5,-,few,CASSYSDPNSPLHF,TGTGCCAGCAGTTACTCGGACCCTAATTCACCCCTCCACTTT
TRBJ2-5,TRBV6-5,-,-,CASSYYGSDGETQYF,TGTGCCAGCAGTTACTACGGGAGTGATGGGGAGACCCAGTACTTC
TRBJ2-7,TRBV6-5,-,-,CASSYAPHAYEQYF,TGTGCCAGCAGTTACGCCCCCCATGCCTACGAGCAGTACTTC
TRBJ1-5,TRBV12-3/TRBV12-4,-,few,CASSSTVSNQPQHF,TGTGCCAGCAGTTCGACAGTTAGCAATCAGCCCCAGCATTTT
TRBJ2-1,TRBV6-2/TRBV6-3,TRBD1,few,CASRLAGTGGYNEQFF,TGTGCCAGCAGACTAGCCGGGACAGGGGGCTACAATGAGCAGTTCTTC
TRBJ1-4,TRBV4-1,TRBD1,few,CASNKDRANEKLFF,TGCGCCAGCAATAAGGACAGGGCTAATGAAAAACTGTTTTTT
TRBJ2-1,TRBV2,TRBD1,-,CASSNDRGSWNEQSF,TGTGCCAGCAGTAATGACAGGGGGAGTTGGAATGAGCAGTCCTTC
TRBJ2-5,TRBV29-1,-,few,CSVPSEETQYF,TGCAGCGTTCCTAGCGAAGAGACCCAGTACTTC
TRBJ2-7,TRBV6-5,-,-,CASSYNGNSYEQYF,TGTGCCAGCAGTTACAACGGAAATAGCTACGAGCAGTACTTC